This T cell receptor beta chain was retrieved from a study of shared clonotypes between healthy human individuals. Trimming took 4 bases from V and 2 from J; bases not matched to a gene: 5. This CDR3 has 15 residues. Germline CDR1 MDHEN, CDR2 SYDVKM. Sequencing used immunoSEQ multiplex PCR; TCRdb keeps in-frame clones, though not all of them. In the table there are a few million clones, more than 85% of which are singletons. The sample comprised naive CD4+ T cells from PBMCs. As to subset: CD45RA+ positively selected. The V and J genes are TRBV28 and TRBJ2-7; 10 nucleotides match TRBD1. The TCR comes from a man aged 18 to 30 in good health. Some clones in this sample may be carry-over from other donors' samples. CDR3: CASSSTGGKAYEQYF. The CDR3 region has the DNA TGTGCCAGCAGTTCGACAGGGGGCAAGGCCTACGAGCAGTACTTC.